Included here is one T cell receptor (beta chain) sequence, with context. Trimming cost V 7 bases and J 15 bases, with 24 bases left between them. From germline, CDR1 is MNHNS and CDR2 SASEGT. The CDR3 sequence is 14 residues long. The data originate from a study of tumor and adjacent non-tumor tissue in lung cancer. RNA was extracted from bulk tissue without any cell sorting. More than 3 cm separated this lung sample from the edge of the tumor. Three rounds of nested PCR, following a modified ARM-PCR protocol, produced the TCRbeta library. TCRdb fed the multiplex PCR reads into MiXCR, producing one record per CDR3 protein. The sample contains tens of thousands of distinct CDR3 sequences, around two thirds of which appear only once.

The V call is TRBV6-1, the J call TRBJ2-2, with D maybe TRBD2 (6 bases). The source is a man between 65 and 85 years old with non-small cell lung cancer. Material: distant non-tumor lung tissue. This CDR3 is CASKVGHTSGDLFF. CDR3 in DNA: TGTGCCAGCAAGGTTGGACACACCTCCGGGGACTTGTTTTTT.